These 19 T cell receptor beta chains came from one sample sequenced in a study of T cell responses to AZD1222 COVID-19 vaccine. Only in-frame clones appear in the TCRdb table, and some are missing; sequencing was by immunoSEQ multiplex PCR. The sample contains 90,000 to 150,000 clones, about 87% of which appear only once. The sequencing here drew on peripheral blood, taken on day 0 of AZD1222 vaccination. The receptor source for this set is an adult in good health.

This chain uses TRBV3-1 (or the pseudogene TRBV3-2) with TRBJ1-2, with TRBD1 matching 11 bases. Unmatched junction bases numbered 7, after V lost 5 bases and J lost 8 bases. This CDR3 region has 14 residues. Germline V gives CDR1 LGHDT, CDR2 YNNKEL (reference sequence). This chain's CDR3 is CASSTGTGGVGYTF. The CDR3 DNA sequence: TGTGCCAGCAGCACAGGGACAGGGGGAGTCGGCTACACCTTC.

In the case of this clone: An end of the junction does not agree with germline; a read error may underlie this. The gene calls are TRBV6-5 and TRBJ2-7, with D perhaps TRBD2 (6 bases). The CDR3 spans 14 residues. CDR1 and CDR2 (germline): MNHEY, SVGAGI. CDR3 in amino acids: CASSYSSPGGEQYF. As DNA, the CDR3 is TGTGCCAGCAGCTACTCTAGTCCCGGGGGCGAGCAGTACTTC.

The chain joins TRBV7-8 to TRBJ2-1; 11 nucleotides align to TRBD2. V gave up 5 bases and J gave up 4 bases; unmatched junction bases: 16. The CDR3 is 19 amino acids. From germline, CDR1 is SGHVS and CDR2 FQNEAQ. DNA of the CDR3: TGTGCCAGCAGCCCGACCCGACCACTAGCGGGGGATTGGTACAATGAGCAGTTCTTC. Translation: CASSPTRPLAGDWYNEQFF.

The chain combines TRBV27 with TRBJ2-6; maybe TRBD1 (5 bases). Germline CDR1 is MNHEY and CDR2 is SMNVEV (reference sequence). This CDR3 comprises 17 residues. V was clipped by 3 bases and J by 2 bases, with 14 bases between them. Written as DNA, the CDR3 is TGTGCCAGCAGTTTTTTTGCAGGGTACGCTGGGGCCAACGTCCTGACTTTC. Amino acid sequence: CASSFFAGYAGANVLTF.

The chain is built from TRBV12-5 and TRBJ1-3; D might be TRBD1 (6 bases). There are 14 residues in the CDR3. V was trimmed by 9 bases and J by 2 bases, leaving 14 bases between them. CDR1 is LGHNT and CDR2 is FRNRAP in the germline V gene. The CDR3, as DNA: TGTGCTAGCGGCCAACAGGGTCCTGGAAACACCATATATTTT. Translating it yields CASGQQGPGNTIYF.

The chain carries TRBV11-1 and TRBJ2-1, with a weak D call TRBD1 (6 bases). Germline V gene lookup returns CDR1 SGHAT and CDR2 FQDESV (reference sequence). CDR3 length: 15 amino acids. V was cut by 5 bases and J by 0 bases, with 11 bases left in between. CDR3 in amino acids: CASSIGDNSYNEQFF. The CDR3 coding sequence is TGTGCCAGCAGCATAGGGGACAACTCCTACAATGAGCAGTTCTTC.

The V call is TRBV19, the J call TRBJ1-1; D remains unclear. Looked up from germline, CDR1 is LNHDA and CDR2 is SQIVND (reference sequence). With 5 bases removed from V and 6 bases from J, the gap between germline ends came to 16 bases. This CDR3 spans 14 amino acids. The CDR3 sequence: CASSSPTSGSEAFF. Here the CDR3 DNA reads TGTGCCAGTAGTTCCCCGACCTCGGGGTCTGAAGCTTTCTTT.

The chain uses TRBV29-1 and TRBJ2-7, with D maybe TRBD1 (6 bases). The V gene's germline CDR1 is SQVTM and CDR2 ANQGSEA. The CDR3 loop spans 13 amino acids. V dropped 7 bases and J dropped 2 bases, with 15 bases sitting between them. CDR3 residues: CSGCSGTPYEQYF. Written as DNA, the CDR3 is TGCAGCGGATGTTCCGGGACACCCTACGAGCAGTACTTC.

The chain uses TRBV20-1 and TRBJ1-3; D remains unclear. Germline V gives CDR1 DFQATT, CDR2 SNEGSKA (reference sequence). This CDR3 contains 16 residues. Trimming cost V 3 bases and J 4 bases, with 19 bases left between them. The CDR3 nucleotides are TGCAGTGCTAGTCCGCTCACGTGCCGGAGGGGAAACACCATATATTTT. Protein product: CSASPLTCRRGNTIYF.

A few counts support this clone. This chain uses TRBV28 with TRBJ2-1; 11 bases are shared with TRBD2. The CDR3 contains 17 residues. Germline V gene sequence: CDR1 MDHEN, CDR2 SYDVKM. Losses at the gene ends were 5 bases for V and 6 bases for J; bases not matched to a gene: 12. The CDR3 reads CASSRETLAGGGNEQFF. Written as DNA, the CDR3 is TGTGCCAGCAGTCGCGAAACCCTAGCGGGGGGCGGCAATGAGCAGTTCTTC.

The chain joins TRBV7-2 to TRBJ2-7, with 7 nucleotides matching TRBD1. J was trimmed by 4 bases and V by 0 bases; bases with no gene match: 15. This CDR3 has 18 amino acids. The V gene's germline CDR1 is SGHTA and CDR2 FQGNSA. In nucleotides, the CDR3 is TGTGCCAGCAGCTTAGCGATTGAGACAGGGTCTAACAGATACGAGCAGTACTTC. The encoded protein is CASSLAIETGSNRYEQYF.

This chain links TRBV19 with TRBJ1-2; D is undetermined. The V end lost 5 bases, the J end lost 0 bases, and 13 bases lay between the germline ends. CDR1 is LNHDA and CDR2 is SQIVND in the germline V gene (reference sequence). The CDR3 length is 15 residues. Written as DNA, the CDR3 is TGTGCCAGTAGTTGGGGAAGCGGAGCTAACTATGGCTACACCTTC. It yields the protein CASSWGSGANYGYTF.

The chain employs TRBV2 and TRBJ1-1; perhaps TRBD1 as D (6 bases). With 6 bases removed from V and 3 bases from J, the gap between germline ends came to 11 bases. Germline CDR1 is SNHLY and CDR2 is FYNNEI. This CDR3 spans 13 amino acids. The CDR3 spells CASRGDIYTEAFF. The CDR3 nucleotides are TGTGCCAGCAGGGGGGACATTTACACTGAAGCTTTCTTT. The full variable domain, in which reference TRBV2 and TRBJ1-1 provide the parts outside the CDR3, is EPEVTQTPSHQVTQMGQEVILRCVPISNHLYFYWYRQILGQKVEFLVSFYNNEISEKSEIFDDQFSVERPDGSNFTLKIRSTKLEDSAMYFCASRGDIYTEAFFGQGTRLTVV.

This clone has just a few counts. The chain links TRBV7-3 to TRBJ2-2; no clear D. Germline lookup yields CDR1 SGHTA and CDR2 FQGTGA. V lost 1 base to trimming and J lost 3 bases, with 12 bases between them. The CDR3 spans 16 residues. The CDR3 is CASSLNGQTHTGELFF. CDR3 DNA sequence: TGTGCCAGCAGCTTAAATGGGCAGACCCACACCGGGGAGCTGTTTTTT.

The CDR3 region has the DNA TGCAGCGTTGAAGTAGAGGTAACCGAGCAGTACTTC. Its translation: CSVEVEVTEQYF. The V and J genes are TRBV29-1 and TRBJ2-7; D is unclear. The germline gives CDR1 SQVTM, CDR2 ANQGSEA. The V and J ends lost 1 base and 6 bases respectively, with 10 bases between them. The CDR3 extends over 12 amino acids.

This chain uses TRBV3-1 (or the pseudogene TRBV3-2) with TRBJ1-1; D may be TRBD1 (6 bases). CDR1 LGHDT and CDR2 YNNKEL come from the germline V gene (reference sequence). CDR3 length equals 13 residues. The germline V and J ends were trimmed by 1 base and 10 bases, with 13 bases remaining between them. The CDR3 region has the DNA TGTGCCAGCAGCCAAGGAGGGGAGGGGGGAGCTTTCTTT. Translation: CASSQGGEGGAFF.

V usage is TRBV5-1 and J usage is TRBJ1-1, with 9 positions matching TRBD1. Unmatched junction bases numbered 8, after V lost 4 bases and J lost 4 bases. Germline V gives CDR1 SGHRS, CDR2 YFSETQ. CDR3 size: 15 residues. CDR3 sequence (DNA): TGCGCCAGCAGCACGGGACAGGGTACATTCACTGAAGCTTTCTTT. Translation gives CASSTGQGTFTEAFF.

The chain carries TRBV11-2 and TRBJ1-4; no clear D gene. Trimming removed 3 bases at V and 8 bases at J, with 13 bases between. Per germline, CDR1 SGHAT and CDR2 FQNNGV. The CDR3 contains 14 residues. This CDR3 is CASSFNSGGEKLFF. CDR3 sequence (DNA): TGTGCCAGCAGCTTTAACTCGGGAGGGGAAAAACTGTTTTTT.

Regarding this clone: The sample holds other DNA sequences that translate to the same CDR3. V is TRBV3-1 (or the pseudogene TRBV3-2) and J is TRBJ1-5; D might be TRBD1 (5 bases). Germline lookup yields CDR1 LGHDT and CDR2 YNNKEL (reference sequence). Deletions cut 1 base from V and 4 bases from J, with 8 bases between. The CDR3 extends over 14 amino acids. The CDR3 here is CASSQGRGNQPQHF. The DNA of the CDR3 is TGTGCCAGCAGCCAAGGTAGGGGTAATCAGCCCCAGCATTTT.